One TCR beta chain is described in this entry. The data stem from a study of radiation and T cells in renal cell carcinoma. Measured with immunoSEQ multiplex PCR; TCRdb has only the in-frame clones, and not every one. Seen here are approximately 170,000 clones, about 85% observed once, and the top ten hold approximately 10%. CDR1 and CDR2 (germline): SGDLS, YYNGEE. V lost 0 bases and J 4 bases, leaving 14 bases between the germline ends. This CDR3 contains 16 residues. Time point reported: blood 4 weeks post-SBRT, at nephrectomy. Treatment described: 15 Gy SBRT to primary tumor, nephrectomy 4 weeks later.

The V and J genes are TRBV9 and TRBJ1-3, with TRBD1 as a possible D gene (5 bases). The TCR originated in a woman in her forties or fifties with renal cell carcinoma. The sequencing used blood, collected from a patient whose treatment included radiotherapy and nephrectomy. CDR3 bases: TGTGCCAGCAGCGTAGCTACGGGGGGTTCCGGAAACACCATATATTTT. This encodes CASSVATGGSGNTIYF.